These T cell receptor beta chains were read from a single sample in a study of blood T cell repertoires in COVID-19. Assay used: immunoSEQ multiplex PCR; TCRdb lists only in-frame clones, some missing. The sample lists about 400,000 clones, 88% seen once, with around 1.9% in the top ten. Material for sequencing was PBMCs or T cells enriched from blood (not recorded which). All receptors derive from a woman aged 40 to 55 with acute COVID-19. CDR3s leave out the opening cysteine and the closing phenylalanine or tryptophan. Only some rows state a clone size, as once, few, many or a class for expanded clones.

CDR3 protein: ATSEPGQSMHGYT
V gene: TRBV24-1
clone size: .
CDR3 length: 13

CDR3 protein: ASSFQQGAGEQY
V gene: TRBV2
clone size: .
CDR3 length: 12

CDR3 protein: ASSQDSVFSNQPQH
V gene: TRBV3-1/TRBV3-2
clone size: .
CDR3 length: 14

CDR3 protein: ASSPRGATNEKLF
V gene: TRBV7-9
clone size: .
CDR3 length: 13

CDR3 protein: ASSVRSLERAF
V gene: TRBV13
clone size: .
CDR3 length: 11

CDR3 protein: ASSLRDSRGYT
V gene: TRBV27
clone size: .
CDR3 length: 11

CDR3 protein: ASSSGQGVGQPQH
V gene: TRBV6-5
clone size: .
CDR3 length: 13

CDR3 protein: ASTAGWGRAF
V gene: TRBV6-5
clone size: .
CDR3 length: 10

CDR3 protein: ASSRDSGGEKLF
V gene: TRBV3-1/TRBV3-2
clone size: .
CDR3 length: 12

CDR3 protein: ATSSPYPHSSYEQY
V gene: TRBV15
clone size: .
CDR3 length: 14

CDR3 protein: ASSPGAGGLEQY
V gene: TRBV7-8
clone size: .
CDR3 length: 12

CDR3 protein: ASSLRGGYTGELF
V gene: TRBV7-6
clone size: .
CDR3 length: 13

CDR3 protein: ASSQETAYEQY
V gene: TRBV4-1
clone size: .
CDR3 length: 11

CDR3 protein: ASSQDVSGVPYEQY
V gene: TRBV4-1
clone size: .
CDR3 length: 14

CDR3 protein: ASSLTQHTEAF
V gene: TRBV6-5
clone size: .
CDR3 length: 11

CDR3 protein: ASTQGASGEKLF
V gene: TRBV3-1/TRBV3-2
clone size: .
CDR3 length: 12

CDR3 protein: ATSDDPTRTGRETQY
V gene: TRBV24-1
clone size: .
CDR3 length: 15

CDR3 protein: ASSSSGVTDTQY
V gene: TRBV5-6
clone size: .
CDR3 length: 12

CDR3 protein: ASSPDRSDRVGY
V gene: TRBV19
clone size: .
CDR3 length: 12

CDR3 protein: ASSDRQGWGQPQH
V gene: TRBV6-1
clone size: .
CDR3 length: 13

CDR3 protein: ASSLVVRGDEQY
V gene: TRBV5-5
clone size: .
CDR3 length: 12

CDR3 protein: AWTSGAYEQY
V gene: TRBV30
clone size: .
CDR3 length: 10

CDR3 protein: ASSFDRGLNEQF
V gene: TRBV11-2
clone size: .
CDR3 length: 12

CDR3 protein: ASSASRGALPREQF
V gene: TRBV9
clone size: .
CDR3 length: 14

CDR3 protein: ASSLFGGDTEAF
V gene: TRBV18
clone size: .
CDR3 length: 12

CDR3 protein: ASSQDPYKAF
V gene: TRBV14
clone size: .
CDR3 length: 10

CDR3 protein: ASSGRGSQPQH
V gene: TRBV6-4
clone size: .
CDR3 length: 11

CDR3 protein: ASSRGNGGYT
V gene: TRBV6-5
clone size: .
CDR3 length: 10

CDR3 protein: ASSQGQVGEQF
V gene: TRBV28
clone size: .
CDR3 length: 11

CDR3 protein: ATNSGSTDTQY
V gene: TRBV19
clone size: .
CDR3 length: 11

CDR3 protein: ASSLNQPQH
V gene: TRBV6-5
clone size: .
CDR3 length: 9

CDR3 protein: ASSRFQGVDEKLF
V gene: TRBV2
clone size: .
CDR3 length: 13

CDR3 protein: ASSIDDRVPVGELF
V gene: TRBV19
clone size: .
CDR3 length: 14

CDR3 protein: ASSRKSGLQETQY
V gene: TRBV4-1
clone size: .
CDR3 length: 13

CDR3 protein: ASSSGTSPWNSEAF
V gene: TRBV3-1/TRBV3-2
clone size: .
CDR3 length: 14

CDR3 protein: ASSARGGGMNTEAF
V gene: TRBV2
clone size: .
CDR3 length: 14

CDR3 protein: ASKGQGGSPLH
V gene: TRBV6-6
clone size: .
CDR3 length: 11

CDR3 protein: AWSMGGYGYT
V gene: TRBV30
clone size: .
CDR3 length: 10

CDR3 protein: AISESLRGYNSPLH
V gene: TRBV10-3
clone size: .
CDR3 length: 14

CDR3 protein: ASSQDRRLNQPQH
V gene: TRBV4-1
clone size: few
CDR3 length: 13

CDR3 protein: ASSRKQAPLSSYEQY
V gene: TRBV21-1
clone size: .
CDR3 length: 15

CDR3 protein: ASSPGGAVETQY
V gene: TRBV5-1
clone size: .
CDR3 length: 12

CDR3 protein: ASSETLRGPVDGYT
V gene: TRBV25-1
clone size: .
CDR3 length: 14

CDR3 protein: ASSTGQPNEKLF
V gene: TRBV5-1
clone size: .
CDR3 length: 12

CDR3 protein: ASSPPSWQGASDGYT
V gene: TRBV18
clone size: .
CDR3 length: 15

CDR3 protein: ASSNETTQGLRGVDEQF
V gene: TRBV21-1
clone size: .
CDR3 length: 17

CDR3 protein: ATNEDRDFYNSPLH
V gene: TRBV15
clone size: .
CDR3 length: 14

CDR3 protein: ASWGGTNSPLH
V gene: TRBV2
clone size: .
CDR3 length: 11

CDR3 protein: ASSFTGDTEAF
V gene: TRBV12-3/TRBV12-4
clone size: .
CDR3 length: 11

CDR3 protein: ASSEGIRVTYFGAF
V gene: TRBV6-1
clone size: .
CDR3 length: 14

CDR3 protein: AWTGGGNQPQH
V gene: TRBV30
clone size: .
CDR3 length: 11

CDR3 protein: ASSHSSVVTDTQY
V gene: TRBV5-1
clone size: .
CDR3 length: 13

CDR3 protein: ASSESGSSYNEQF
V gene: TRBV10-1
clone size: once
CDR3 length: 13

CDR3 protein: SVAGGVGQPQH
V gene: TRBV29-1
clone size: .
CDR3 length: 11

CDR3 protein: ASRFPTVNTEAF
V gene: TRBV7-9
clone size: once
CDR3 length: 12

CDR3 protein: AWSVGQGAYNEQF
V gene: TRBV30
clone size: .
CDR3 length: 13

CDR3 protein: ASSLSGLRLGEKLF
V gene: TRBV5-6
clone size: .
CDR3 length: 14

CDR3 protein: ASSPRGQGTNEKLF
V gene: TRBV7-2
clone size: once
CDR3 length: 14